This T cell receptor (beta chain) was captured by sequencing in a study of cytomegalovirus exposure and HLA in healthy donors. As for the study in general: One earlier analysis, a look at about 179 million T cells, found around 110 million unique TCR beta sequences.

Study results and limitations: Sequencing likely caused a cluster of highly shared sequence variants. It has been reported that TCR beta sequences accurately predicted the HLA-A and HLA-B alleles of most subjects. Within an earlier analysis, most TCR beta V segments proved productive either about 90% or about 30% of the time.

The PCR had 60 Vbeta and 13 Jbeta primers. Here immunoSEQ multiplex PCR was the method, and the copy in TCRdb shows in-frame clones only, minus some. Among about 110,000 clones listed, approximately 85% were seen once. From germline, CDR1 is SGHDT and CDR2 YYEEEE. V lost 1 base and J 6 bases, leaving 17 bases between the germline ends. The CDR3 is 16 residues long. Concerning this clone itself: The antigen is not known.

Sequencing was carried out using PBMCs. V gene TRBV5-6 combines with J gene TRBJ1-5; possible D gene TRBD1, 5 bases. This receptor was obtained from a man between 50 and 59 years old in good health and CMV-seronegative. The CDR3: CASSLQSTRQFQPQHF. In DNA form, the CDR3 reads TGTGCCAGCAGCTTGCAATCCACCCGACAGTTTCAGCCCCAGCATTTT.